The clone carrying this T cell receptor beta chain was seen once. The target antigen is unknown. This record belongs to a study of T cell responses to AZD1222 COVID-19 vaccine. Generated by immunoSEQ multiplex PCR, the TCRdb table keeps only in-frame clones and is missing some. The sample shows 85,000 or so clones, 85% to 95% of them seen only once. Study conclusions and caveats: Only a handful of AZD1222 recipients, more than five in all, had baseline seropositivity. It should be noted that donors were predominantly white British and more often female, and clonal diversity was possibly underestimated.

Germline assignment: CDR1 MDHEN and CDR2 SYDVKM. V was shortened by 6 bases and J by 0 bases, with 12 bases between the two germline ends. The CDR3 runs 15 residues. This receptor was identified in an adult who received the AZD1222 COVID-19 vaccine. This sample comprised peripheral blood, obtained 28 days after the second AZD1222 dose. V is TRBV28 and J is TRBJ1-5; D unclear. This chain's CDR3 is CASSPGSNSNQPQHF. CDR3 sequence (DNA): TGTGCCAGCAGCCCCGGGTCGAATAGCAATCAGCCCCAGCATTTT.